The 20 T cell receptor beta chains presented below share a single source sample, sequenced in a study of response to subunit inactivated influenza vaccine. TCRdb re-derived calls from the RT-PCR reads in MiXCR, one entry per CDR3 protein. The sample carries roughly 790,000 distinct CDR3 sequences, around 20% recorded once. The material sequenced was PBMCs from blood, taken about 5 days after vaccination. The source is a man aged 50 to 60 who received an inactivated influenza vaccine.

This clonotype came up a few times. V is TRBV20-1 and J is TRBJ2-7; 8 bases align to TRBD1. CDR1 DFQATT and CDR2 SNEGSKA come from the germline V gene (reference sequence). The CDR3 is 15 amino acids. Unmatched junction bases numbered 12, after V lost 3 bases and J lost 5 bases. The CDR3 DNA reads TGCAGTGCTAGTCCGGGACAGGTCATCAGGAACGAGCAGTACTTC. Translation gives CSASPGQVIRNEQYF.

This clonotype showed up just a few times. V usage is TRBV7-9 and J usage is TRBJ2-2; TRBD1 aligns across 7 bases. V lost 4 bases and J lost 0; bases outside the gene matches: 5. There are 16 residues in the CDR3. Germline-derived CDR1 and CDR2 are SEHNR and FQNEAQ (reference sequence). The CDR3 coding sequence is TGTGCCAGCAGCTCGACAGGGTTCGCGAACACCGGGGAGCTGTTTTTT. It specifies CASSSTGFANTGELFF.

The CDR3 region has the DNA TGTGCCAGCAGTTTAAGGTCATACACCGGGGAGCTGTTTTTT. This sequence encodes CASSLRSYTGELFF. This sequence joins TRBV12-3 or TRBV12-4 and TRBJ2-2; D is unclear. The CDR3 covers 14 residues. Between the trimmed V and J ends, which lost 2 bases and 3 bases, there was a span of 7 bases.

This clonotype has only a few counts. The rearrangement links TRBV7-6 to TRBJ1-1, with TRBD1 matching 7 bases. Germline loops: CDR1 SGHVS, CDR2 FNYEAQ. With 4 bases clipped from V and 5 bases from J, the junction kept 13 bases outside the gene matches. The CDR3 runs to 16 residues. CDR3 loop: CASSSSSAGGETEAFF. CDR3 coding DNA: TGTGCCAGCAGCTCCTCGAGCGCAGGGGGAGAGACTGAAGCTTTCTTT.

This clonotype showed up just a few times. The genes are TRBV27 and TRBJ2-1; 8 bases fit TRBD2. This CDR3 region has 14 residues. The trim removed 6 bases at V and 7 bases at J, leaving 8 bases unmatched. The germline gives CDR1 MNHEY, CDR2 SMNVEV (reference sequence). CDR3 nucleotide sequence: TGTGCCAGCAGCACACGGACTAGCATTAATGAGCAGTTCTTC. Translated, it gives CASSTRTSINEQFF.

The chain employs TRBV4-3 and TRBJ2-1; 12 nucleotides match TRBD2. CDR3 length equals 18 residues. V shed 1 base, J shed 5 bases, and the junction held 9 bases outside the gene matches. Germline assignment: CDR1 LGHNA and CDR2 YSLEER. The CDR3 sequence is CASSQGPRLAGENNEQFF. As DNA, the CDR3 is TGCGCCAGCAGCCAAGGGCCCCGACTAGCGGGGGAAAACAATGAGCAGTTCTTC.

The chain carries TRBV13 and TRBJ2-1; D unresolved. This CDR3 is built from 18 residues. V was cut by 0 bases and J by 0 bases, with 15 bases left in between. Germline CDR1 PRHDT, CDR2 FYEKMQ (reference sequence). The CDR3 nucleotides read TGTGCCAGCAGCTTAGGTTTAGTTTGGGAAAGCTCCTACAATGAGCAGTTCTTC. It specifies CASSLGLVWESSYNEQFF.

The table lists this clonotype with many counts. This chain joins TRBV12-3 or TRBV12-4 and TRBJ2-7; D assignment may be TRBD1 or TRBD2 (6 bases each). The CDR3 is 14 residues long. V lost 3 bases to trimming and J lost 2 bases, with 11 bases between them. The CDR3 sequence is CASSFGGQTYEQYF. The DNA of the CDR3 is TGTGCCAGCAGTTTCGGGGGCCAAACCTACGAGCAGTACTTC.

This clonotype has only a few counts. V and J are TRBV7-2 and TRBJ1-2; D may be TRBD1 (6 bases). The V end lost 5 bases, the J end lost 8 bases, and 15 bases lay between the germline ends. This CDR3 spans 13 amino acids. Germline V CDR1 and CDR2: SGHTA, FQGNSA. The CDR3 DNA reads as TGTGCCAGCAGCCTACAGGGAGTAGGAGGCTACACCTTC. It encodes CASSLQGVGGYTF.

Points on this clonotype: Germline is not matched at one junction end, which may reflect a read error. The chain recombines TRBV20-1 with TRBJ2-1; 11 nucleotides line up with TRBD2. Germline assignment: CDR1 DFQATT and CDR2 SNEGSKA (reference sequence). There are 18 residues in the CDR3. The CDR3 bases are TGCTGTGCTAGAGTAACCGCATCCATAGCGGGGGGGTACAATGAGCAGTTCTTC. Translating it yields CCARVTASIAGGYNEQFF.

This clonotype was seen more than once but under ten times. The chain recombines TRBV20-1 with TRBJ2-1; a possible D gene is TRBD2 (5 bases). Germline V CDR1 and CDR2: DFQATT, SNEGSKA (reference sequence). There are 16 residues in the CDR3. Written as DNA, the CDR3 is TGCAGCCCTCGTCTGGACTTCCAATCCCTCTACAATGAGCAGTTCTTC. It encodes CSPRLDFQSLYNEQFF.

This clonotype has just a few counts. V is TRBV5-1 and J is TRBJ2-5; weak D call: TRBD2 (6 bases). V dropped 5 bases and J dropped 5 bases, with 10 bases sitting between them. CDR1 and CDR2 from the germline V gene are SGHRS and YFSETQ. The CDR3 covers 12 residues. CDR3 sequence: CASRLASETQYF. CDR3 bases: TGCGCCAGCAGGCTAGCGTCGGAGACCCAGTACTTC.

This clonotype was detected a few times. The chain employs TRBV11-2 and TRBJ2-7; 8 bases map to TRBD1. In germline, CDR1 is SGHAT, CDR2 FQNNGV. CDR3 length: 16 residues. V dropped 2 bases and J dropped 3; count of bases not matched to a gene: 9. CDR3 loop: CASSLKPLGTGYEQYF. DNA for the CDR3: TGTGCCAGCAGCTTAAAGCCCCTAGGGACAGGCTACGAGCAGTACTTC.

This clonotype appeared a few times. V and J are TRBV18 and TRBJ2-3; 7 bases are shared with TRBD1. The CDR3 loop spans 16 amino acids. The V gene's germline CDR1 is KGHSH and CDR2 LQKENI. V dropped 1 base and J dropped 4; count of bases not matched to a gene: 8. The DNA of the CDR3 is TGTGCCAGCTCACCACGGACAGCCCAGGGGGCAGATACGCAGTATTTT. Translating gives CASSPRTAQGADTQYF.

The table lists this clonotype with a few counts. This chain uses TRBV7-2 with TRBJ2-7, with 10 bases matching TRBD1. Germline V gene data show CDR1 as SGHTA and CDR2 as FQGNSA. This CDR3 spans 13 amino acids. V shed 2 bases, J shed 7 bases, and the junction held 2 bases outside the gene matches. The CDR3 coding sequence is TGTGCCAGCAGCTTAATGGGACAGGGGGAGCAGTACTTC. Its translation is CASSLMGQGEQYF.

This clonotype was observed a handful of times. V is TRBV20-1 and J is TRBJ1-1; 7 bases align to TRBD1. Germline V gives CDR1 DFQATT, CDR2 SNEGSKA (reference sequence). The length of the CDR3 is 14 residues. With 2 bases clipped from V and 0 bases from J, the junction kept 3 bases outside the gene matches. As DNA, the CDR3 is TGCAGTGCTAGACTGACAGGGATGAACACTGAAGCTTTCTTT. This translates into CSARLTGMNTEAFF.

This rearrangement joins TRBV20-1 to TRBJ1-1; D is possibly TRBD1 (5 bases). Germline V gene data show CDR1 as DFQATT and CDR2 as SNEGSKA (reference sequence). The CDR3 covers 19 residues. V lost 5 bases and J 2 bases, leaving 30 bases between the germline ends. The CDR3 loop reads CSAPPLPGSGARGNTEAFF. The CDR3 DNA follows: TGCAGTGCTCCCCCCCTCCCTGGGAGTGGGGCGCGAGGAAACACTGAAGCTTTCTTT.

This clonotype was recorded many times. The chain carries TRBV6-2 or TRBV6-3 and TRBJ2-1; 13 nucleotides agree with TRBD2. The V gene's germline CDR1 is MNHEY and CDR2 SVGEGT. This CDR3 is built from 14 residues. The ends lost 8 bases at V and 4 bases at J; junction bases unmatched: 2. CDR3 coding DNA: TGTGCCAGCTTGGGACTAGCGGGATACAATGAGCAGTTCTTC. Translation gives CASLGLAGYNEQFF.

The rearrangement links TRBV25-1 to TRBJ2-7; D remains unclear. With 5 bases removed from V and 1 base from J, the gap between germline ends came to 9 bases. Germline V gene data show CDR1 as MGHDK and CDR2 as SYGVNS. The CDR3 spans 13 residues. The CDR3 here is CASSHHPSYEQYF. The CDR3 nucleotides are TGTGCCAGCAGTCATCATCCTTCCTACGAGCAGTACTTC.

The CDR3 DNA follows: TGCAGTGCTAGTGGGCGGGAGCGCGACAATGAGCAGTTCTTC. Translating gives CSASGRERDNEQFF. The V call is TRBV20-1, the J call TRBJ2-1; 7 bases fit TRBD2. J lost 5 bases, V lost 3 bases, and 7 bases had no gene match. The CDR3 extends over 14 amino acids. CDR1 DFQATT and CDR2 SNEGSKA come from the germline V gene (reference sequence).